This T cell receptor (beta chain) comes out of a study of blood T cells in healthy people across ages. Study-wide context: Capture via template switching afforded approximately one barcoded beta molecule per two T cells. General study results and limits: With age, beta diversity per million T cells declined roughly linearly, significantly by about 37. Possibly confounding the expanded clonotype changes was the fact that donor CMV status was unknown.

Donors ranged from about 6 to 90 years old and were healthy Caucasians in Russia. The V gene end was trimmed by 5 bases and the J gene end by 2 bases; junction bases not matched to a gene: 7. CDR3 length: 15 amino acids. Germline CDR1 and CDR2: SGHVS and FQNEAQ. About this clonotype itself: The antigen is undetermined.

Combining a sample-barcoded 5' primer with a J-beta primer mix, a second PCR ran for roughly 6 to 12 cycles. TCRdb re-derived calls from the 5' RACE reads in MiXCR, one entry per CDR3 protein. The sample has roughly 860,000 distinct CDR3 sequences, under 80% seen once. Sequences were obtained from blood. The TCR originated in a man aged 30 to 39 in good health. J is TRBJ1-1 and V is TRBV7-8, with 8 bases matching TRBD1. The CDR3 here is CASSLWTGRNTEAFF. CDR3 DNA: TGTGCCAGCAGCCTTTGGACAGGGAGAAACACTGAAGCTTTCTTT.